This T cell receptor beta chain was captured in a study of OX40 agonist ivuxolimab in advanced cancers. Regarding the study as a whole: Doses of 0.1 to 3.0 mg/kg were accompanied by clonal expansion of CD4+ and CD8+ blood T cells by week 6.

Sequencing was performed with immunoSEQ multiplex PCR; in TCRdb, only in-frame clones are kept and a portion is missing. This table has fewer than 90,000 clones, roughly 87% appearing once. Germline assignment: CDR1 SQVTM and CDR2 ANQGSEA. Trimming took off 4 bases at V and 1 base at J, with 7 bases between the two ends. The CDR3 contains 12 residues. A word on this clone: Its target is not known.

This rearrangement joins TRBV29-1 to TRBJ1-2, with unresolved D. The receptor's source is an adult with an advanced solid tumor such as melanoma, head and neck, liver or kidney cancer. The source material was CD4+ or CD8+ T cells sorted from blood, sampled in a trial of the OX40 agonist ivuxolimab. This chain's CDR3 is CSVARGNYGYTF. CDR3 sequence (DNA): TGCAGCGTTGCCCGAGGTAACTATGGCTACACCTTC.